One and the same sample provided the 20 T cell receptor beta chains below, sequenced in a study of T cells in Graves' hyperthyroidism and ophthalmopathy. RNA transcripts served as the template for amplifying TCR beta CDR3 regions. The TCR CDR3 first-round RT-PCR relied on the HTBI primer set. MiXCR, applied by TCRdb to the multiplex PCR reads, yields one record per CDR3 protein. The sample has around 340,000 distinct CDR3 sequences; around 23% are singletons. The sequenced sample consisted of blood. These TCRs come from a woman between 50 and 59 years old with Graves' hyperthyroidism.

This clonotype was seen at least ten times. The genes are TRBV30 and TRBJ2-5, with 9 bases matching TRBD1. CDR1 is GTSNPN, CDR2 SVGIG, per germline (reference sequence). The V segment lost 1 base and the J segment 6 bases; nucleotides outside the gene matches: 3. There are 13 residues in the CDR3. Here the CDR3 DNA reads TGTGCCTGGAGTGAACAGGGGGCGAAGACCCAGTACTTC. It codes for CAWSEQGAKTQYF.

The chain couples TRBV4-1 to TRBJ1-4; D is unclear. V lost 4 bases and J lost 0, with 9 bases in between. Germline values: CDR1 MGHRA, CDR2 YSYEKL. The CDR3 contains 15 residues. The CDR3 coding sequence is TGCGCCAGCAGCCCCCAGGCTGCAACTAATGAAAAACTGTTTTTT. Translated, it gives CASSPQAATNEKLFF.

This clonotype was observed a few times. The rearrangement uses TRBV4-2 and TRBJ1-2, with D possibly matching TRBD1 (5 bases). The V and J ends lost 4 bases and 4 bases respectively, with 13 bases between them. The V gene's germline CDR1 is LGHNA and CDR2 YNFKEQ. There are 14 residues in the CDR3. The CDR3 loop reads CASSLPGSAYGYTF. The CDR3 nucleotides are TGTGCCAGCAGCCTGCCAGGGTCGGCCTATGGCTACACCTTC.

This clonotype was detected ten times or more. The V gene is TRBV6-1, the J gene TRBJ2-7, with TRBD1 identical over 8 bases. With 6 bases clipped from V and 7 bases from J, the junction kept 5 bases outside the gene matches. Germline V lookup: CDR1 MNHNS, CDR2 SASEGT. There are 12 residues in the CDR3. CDR3 region: CASRTGVREQYF. CDR3 DNA: TGTGCCAGCAGGACAGGGGTGCGAGAGCAGTACTTC.

This chain joins TRBV3-1 and TRBJ2-7; D perhaps matches TRBD1 (6 bases). V shed 4 bases and J shed 5 bases, with 12 bases lying between them. CDR3 length: 13 residues. CDR1 and CDR2 from the germline V gene are LGHDT and YNNKEL (reference sequence). CDR3 in amino acids: CASSLETGDEQYF. Here the CDR3 DNA reads TGTGCCAGCAGCCTCGAGACAGGTGACGAGCAGTACTTC.

This clonotype was counted only a few times. The CDR3 spells CASSSLLAEQYF. The CDR3 nucleotides are TGTGCCAGCAGTTCCCTTTTGGCCGAGCAGTACTTC. This chain connects TRBV28 to TRBJ2-7; D unresolved. With 4 bases removed from V and 6 bases from J, the gap between germline ends came to 10 bases. CDR3 length: 12 amino acids. Germline-derived CDR1 and CDR2 are MDHEN and SYDVKM.

CDR3 amino acids: CASSQDLTQPTYEQYF. CDR3 DNA sequence: TGTGCCAGCAGCCAAGATCTTACACAGCCAACCTACGAGCAGTACTTC. The chain carries TRBV14 and TRBJ2-7, with D unresolved. V was clipped by 0 bases and J by 2 bases, with 14 bases between them. Per germline, CDR1 SGHDN and CDR2 FVKESK. This CDR3 contains 16 residues.

The V call is TRBV13, the J call TRBJ2-1; 7 positions agree with TRBD2. The CDR3 runs to 14 residues. Germline V gene sequence: CDR1 PRHDT, CDR2 FYEKMQ (reference sequence). The V gene end was trimmed by 8 bases and the J gene end by 5 bases; junction bases not matched to a gene: 9. CDR3: CASSGEGMDNEQFF. The CDR3 bases are TGTGCCAGCTCCGGGGAGGGGATGGACAATGAGCAGTTCTTC.

The rearrangement links TRBV20-1 to TRBJ1-1, with D unclear. This CDR3 region has 15 residues. The V end was cut by 0 bases, the J end by 4 bases, with 15 bases between. CDR1 DFQATT and CDR2 SNEGSKA come from the germline V gene (reference sequence). In nucleotides, the CDR3 is TGCAGTGCTAGAGAAAGGCGGCGATCGATCACTGAAGCTTTCTTT. The encoded protein is CSARERRRSITEAFF.

This chain connects TRBV2 to TRBJ1-2; D is ambiguous. Germline V gives CDR1 SNHLY, CDR2 FYNNEI. The CDR3 is 14 amino acids. Trimming removed 6 bases at V and 3 bases at J, with 14 bases between. The CDR3, as DNA: TGTGCCAGCAGGTTCTCAGCGGGCGACTATGGCTACACCTTC. As protein: CASRFSAGDYGYTF.

The V gene is TRBV6-1, the J gene TRBJ1-1; D is unresolved. The length of the CDR3 is 12 residues. V was cut by 4 bases and J by 2 bases, with 5 bases left in between. In germline, CDR1 is MNHNS, CDR2 SASEGT. CDR3 nucleotide sequence: TGTGCCAGCAGTGCCCCCAACACTGAAGCTTTCTTT. Residues: CASSAPNTEAFF.

This clonotype was seen ten or more times. The chain couples TRBV7-9 to TRBJ1-1; 7 bases are shared with TRBD1. V gave up 5 bases and J gave up 0 bases; unmatched junction bases: 3. The CDR3 loop spans 14 amino acids. Germline loops: CDR1 SEHNR, CDR2 FQNEAQ (reference sequence). DNA of the CDR3: TGTGCCAGCAGCCAGACAGGGATGAACACTGAAGCTTTCTTT. Its translation is CASSQTGMNTEAFF.

This clonotype was seen repeatedly, ten times or more. The rearrangement links TRBV11-3 to TRBJ1-1, with 9 bases aligning to TRBD1. Germline loops: CDR1 SGHNT, CDR2 YENEEA. This CDR3 comprises 15 residues. The V segment lost 5 bases and the J segment 1 base; nucleotides outside the gene matches: 5. The CDR3 is CASSKGQGPNTEAFF. The CDR3, as DNA: TGTGCCAGCAGCAAGGGACAGGGACCGAACACTGAAGCTTTCTTT.

This clonotype was recorded many times. The V call is TRBV4-1, the J call TRBJ2-7; possibly TRBD1 for D (5 bases). The V gene's germline CDR1 is MGHRA and CDR2 YSYEKL. V lost 1 base and J lost 0, with 10 bases in between. CDR3 size: 15 residues. The CDR3 nucleotides are TGCGCCAGCAGCCAAGGGGGCGGTAGCTCCTACGAGCAGTACTTC. Protein product: CASSQGGGSSYEQYF.

This clonotype was counted ten times or more. This rearrangement joins TRBV5-1 to TRBJ2-7; the D is unclear. Trimming took 2 bases from V and 3 from J, leaving 9 bases between them. The CDR3 covers 13 residues. Germline CDR1 SGHRS, CDR2 YFSETQ. CDR3 in amino acids: CASSFNQNYEQYF. The CDR3 DNA reads as TGCGCCAGCAGCTTTAATCAGAACTACGAGCAGTACTTC.

This clonotype was picked up many times. The genes are TRBV18 and TRBJ1-2; 8 nucleotides align to TRBD1. V was pared by 1 base and J by 0 bases, with 7 bases of the junction left unmatched. The V gene's germline CDR1 is KGHSH and CDR2 LQKENI. CDR3 length: 17 residues. In DNA, the CDR3 is TGTGCCAGCTCACCACGGTCAGGGGGCAGCTCTAACTATGGCTACACCTTC. It is translated as CASSPRSGGSSNYGYTF. Together with reference TRBV18 and TRBJ1-2, the CDR3 gives the full variable domain: NAGVMQNPRHLVRRRGQEARLRCSPMKGHSHVYWYRQLPEEGLKFMVYLQKENIIDESGMPKERFSAEFPKEGPSILRIQQVVRGDSAAYFCASSPRSGGSSNYGYTFGSGTRLTVV.

This clonotype was found a few times. V is TRBV24-1 and J is TRBJ2-7; D is tentatively TRBD1 or TRBD2 (6 bases each). The CDR3 is made up of 16 amino acids. Germline CDR1 KGHDR, CDR2 SFDVKD. Trimming left V 4 bases short and J 0 bases short, with 15 bases between. CDR3 bases: TGTGCCACCAGTGACCGACAGGCGGGGAGCTCCTACGAGCAGTACTTC. Its protein is CATSDRQAGSSYEQYF.

The genes are TRBV28 and TRBJ1-4; TRBD1 is a possible D gene (5 bases). V lost 6 bases and J lost 8, with 19 bases in between. Looked up from germline, CDR1 is MDHEN and CDR2 is SYDVKM. This CDR3 spans 15 amino acids. Here the CDR3 reads CASRGGGQRREKLFF. The CDR3 DNA reads TGTGCCAGCAGGGGGGGAGGGCAGCGACGGGAAAAACTGTTTTTT.

The sample holds a few counts of this clonotype. The rearrangement joins TRBV4-1 to TRBJ2-7, with unresolved D. Germline CDR1 is MGHRA and CDR2 is YSYEKL. Trimming cost V 3 bases and J 6 bases, with 9 bases left between them. This CDR3 comprises 12 residues. Here the CDR3 reads CASSHGQFEQYF. CDR3 DNA sequence: TGCGCCAGCAGCCATGGTCAGTTCGAGCAGTACTTC.

This clonotype was counted between two and nine times. This sequence joins TRBV6-1 and TRBJ2-2; D ambiguous. Germline CDR1 and CDR2: MNHNS and SASEGT. This CDR3 contains 13 residues. Trimming left V 6 bases short and J 0 bases short, with 5 bases between. The DNA for the CDR3 is TGTGCCAGCAGGAACGCGAACACCGGGGAGCTGTTTTTT. The encoded protein is CASRNANTGELFF.